These T cell receptor beta chains were read from a single sample in a study of cytomegalovirus exposure and HLA in healthy donors. The protocol was immunoSEQ multiplex PCR, while the TCRdb copy is restricted to in-frame clones and leaves out a portion. The sample carries fewer than 250,000 clones, roughly 85% recorded once. The sequencing sample was made of PBMCs. These receptors all stem from a male donor in good health and CMV-seronegative. Each CDR3 is given with its conserved first and last residue. The D gene is left open where the match is weak. Clone size appears in some rows only: once, few, many, or a class for an expanded clone.

cdr3_length j_call d_call v_call clone_size cdr3_aa cdr3_nt
15 TRBJ2-3 - TRBV30 - CAWRRENQGSDTQYF TGTGCCTGGAGAAGGGAAAATCAGGGATCAGATACGCAGTATTTT
14 TRBJ1-2 - TRBV19 - CASSLRQGNYGYTF TGTGCCAGTAGTCTTAGGCAGGGCAACTATGGCTACACCTTC
17 TRBJ1-5 - TRBV6-1 few CASSEDLRVTVNQPQHF TGTGCCAGCAGTGAAGATCTTCGGGTGACAGTCAATCAGCCCCAGCATTTT
15 TRBJ2-2 TRBD1 TRBV6-1 - CASSGRQGGTGELFF TGTGCCAGCAGTGGACGACAGGGGGGGACCGGGGAGCTGTTTTTT
12 TRBJ1-2 TRBD1 TRBV29-1 few CSVYQDRDGYTF TGCAGCGTTTATCAGGACAGGGATGGCTACACCTTC
15 TRBJ1-5 - TRBV11-2 few CASSLQGSWGQPQHF TGTGCCAGCAGCTTACAGGGCTCGTGGGGTCAGCCCCAGCATTTT
14 TRBJ1-2 - TRBV9 - CASSVQGNSQGYTF TGTGCCAGCAGCGTTCAAGGCAACAGTCAAGGCTACACCTTC
13 TRBJ2-7 TRBD1 TRBV6-1 - CASPGQGNYEQYF TGTGCCAGCCCGGGACAGGGGAACTACGAGCAGTACTTC
18 TRBJ2-3 - TRBV4-1 - CASSQGPFGGGSPDTQYF TGCGCCAGCAGCCAAGGTCCCTTTGGCGGGGGCTCCCCAGATACGCAGTATTTT
10 TRBJ1-2 - TRBV20-1 - CSAEERGYTF TGCAGTGCTGAGGAGAGGGGCTACACCTTC
14 TRBJ2-5 TRBD1 TRBV2 few CASSAGTGRETQYF TGTGCCAGCAGTGCCGGGACAGGGCGGGAGACCCAGTACTTC
14 TRBJ2-2 - TRBV19 many CASRLQGDTGELFF TGTGCCAGTAGGCTACAGGGTGACACCGGGGAGCTGTTTTTT
14 TRBJ2-7 TRBD2 TRBV7-2 - CASTRLAGAYEQYF TGTGCCAGCACCCGACTAGCGGGGGCCTACGAGCAGTACTTC
13 TRBJ1-1 - TRBV6-5 - CASSYSALSEAFF TGTGCCAGCAGTTACTCGGCCCTCTCTGAAGCTTTCTTT
15 TRBJ1-5 TRBD1 TRBV28 - CASSHQGESNQPQHF TGTGCCAGCAGTCACCAGGGGGAGAGCAATCAGCCCCAGCATTTT
15 TRBJ1-6 - TRBV4-3 - CASSQASSYNSPLHF TGCGCCAGCAGCCAAGCGAGCTCCTATAATTCACCCCTCCACTTT
14 TRBJ1-6 - TRBV14 - CASSLVGGNSPLHF TGTGCCAGCAGTCTTGTCGGGGGGAATTCACCCCTCCACTTT
16 TRBJ2-2 TRBD2 TRBV7-3 - CASSYGGGPRTGELFF TGTGCCAGCAGCTACGGGGGGGGGCCCCGCACCGGGGAGCTGTTTTTT
14 TRBJ1-2 - TRBV28 - CASSSTGFNYGYTF TGTGCCAGCAGTTCTACAGGGTTTAACTATGGCTACACCTTC
16 TRBJ2-3 TRBD1 TRBV4-3 - CASSQGYRGRSDTQYF TGCGCCAGCAGCCAAGGTTACAGGGGGAGATCAGATACGCAGTATTTT
16 TRBJ1-1 - TRBV27 - CASSLSYRVASAEAFF TGTGCCAGCAGTTTATCGTACAGGGTAGCGTCGGCTGAAGCTTTCTTT
14 TRBJ2-7 TRBD1 TRBV9 - CASSVGDRGYEQYF TGTGCCAGCAGCGTAGGGGACAGGGGCTACGAGCAGTACTTC
14 TRBJ2-7 - TRBV9 - CASSVSGGGYEQYF TGTGCCAGCAGCGTCAGTGGGGGCGGGTACGAGCAGTACTTC
13 TRBJ1-2 - TRBV29-1 few CSVEDRDNYGYTF TGCAGCGTTGAAGATCGGGATAACTATGGCTACACCTTC
15 TRBJ1-3 TRBD1 TRBV7-6 few CASSLGQGAGNTIYF TGTGCCAGCAGCTTAGGGCAGGGGGCTGGAAACACCATATATTTT
16 TRBJ2-7 TRBD2 TRBV5-4 few CASSSIAGVLGYEQYF TGTGCCAGCAGCTCTATAGCGGGGGTGCTTGGCTACGAGCAGTACTTC
17 TRBJ2-1 TRBD2 TRBV10-3 - CAISELAGGVSYNEQFF TGTGCCATCAGTGAACTGGCGGGAGGAGTCTCCTACAATGAGCAGTTCTTC
15 TRBJ2-1 TRBD1 TRBV7-2 - CASSLDLGQYNEQFF TGTGCCAGCAGCTTAGATCTGGGACAGTACAATGAGCAGTTCTTC
13 TRBJ2-5 - TRBV13 - CASSLGPRETQYF TGTGCCAGCAGCTTAGGGCCCCGGGAGACCCAGTACTTC
16 TRBJ2-7 - TRBV6-6 - CASSYSRGPATYEQYF TGTGCCAGCAGTTACTCGCGAGGGCCAGCTACTTACGAGCAGTACTTC
14 TRBJ2-5 - TRBV5-4 - CASSLAAGLETQYF TGTGCCAGCAGCTTGGCGGCAGGGCTGGAGACCCAGTACTTC
15 TRBJ2-2 - TRBV19 - CASSIGQDLVGELFF TGTGCCAGTAGTATAGGACAGGACCTCGTCGGGGAGCTGTTTTTT
15 TRBJ2-3 TRBD2 TRBV28 - CASRHAREDKDTQYF TGTGCCAGCAGACACGCTCGGGAGGATAAAGATACGCAGTATTTT
14 TRBJ2-5 TRBD1 TRBV18 - CASSPTGGGETQYF TGTGCCAGCTCACCAACAGGGGGCGGAGAGACCCAGTACTTC
13 TRBJ1-1 TRBD1 TRBV2 - CASRPGQSLEAFF TGTGCCAGCAGACCGGGACAGAGCCTTGAAGCTTTCTTT
17 TRBJ1-5 - TRBV4-2 - CASSQDRGAVSNQPQHF TGTGCCAGCAGCCAGGACCGCGGGGCAGTCAGCAATCAGCCCCAGCATTTT
14 TRBJ1-5 - TRBV11-2 - CASSLVGANQPQHF TGTGCCAGCAGCTTAGTGGGGGCCAATCAGCCCCAGCATTTT
17 TRBJ2-1 TRBD1 TRBV9 - CASSVAPSDRNHNEQFF TGTGCCAGCAGCGTAGCTCCCTCGGACAGGAACCACAATGAGCAGTTCTTC
15 TRBJ1-2 TRBD1 TRBV9 - CASSVGQGGGYGYTF TGTGCCAGCAGCGTAGGACAGGGAGGAGGCTATGGCTACACCTTC